Following are 20 T cell receptor beta chains from one sample sequenced in a study of blood T cell repertoires in COVID-19. Only in-frame clones appear in the TCRdb table, and some are missing; sequencing was by immunoSEQ multiplex PCR. The sample carries under 350,000 clones, approximately 86% recorded once. Material for sequencing was peripheral blood. The receptors shown here come from a man aged 18 to 29 with active or convalescent COVID-19.

The CDR3 nucleotides read TGTGCCAGCTCACTAGCGGATTCCTACGAGCAGTACTTC. Translation: CASSLADSYEQYF. V is TRBV27 and J is TRBJ2-7, with 8 bases fitting TRBD2. Germline trimming cut 8 bases from V and 1 base from J; bases unmatched to any gene: 4. The CDR3 is 13 residues long. The germline CDR1 and CDR2 sequences are MNHEY and SMNVEV (reference sequence).

The chain couples TRBV2 to TRBJ1-4; TRBD1 might be the D (5 bases). Germline V gene lookup returns CDR1 SNHLY and CDR2 FYNNEI. Trimming cost V 4 bases and J 8 bases, with 14 bases left between them. The CDR3 has 14 residues. CDR3 loop: CASSVISGDEKLFF. As DNA, the CDR3 is TGTGCCAGCAGTGTAATCTCGGGGGACGAAAAACTGTTTTTT.

This clone was picked up a small number of times. The sample contains more than one DNA sequence encoding this CDR3. The chain carries TRBV2 and TRBJ2-2; D possibly corresponds to TRBD2 (6 bases). Trimming pared 7 bases from V and 2 bases from J, leaving 8 bases between. The CDR3 spans 13 residues. The germline gives CDR1 SNHLY, CDR2 FYNNEI. CDR3 sequence reads: CASTSVNTGELFF. DNA of the CDR3: TGTGCCAGCACTAGCGTCAACACCGGGGAGCTGTTTTTT.

This chain uses TRBV15 with TRBJ1-3; D not resolved. The V and J ends lost 1 base and 7 bases respectively, with 5 bases between them. The germline gives CDR1 LNHNV, CDR2 YYDKDF (reference sequence). This CDR3 has 12 residues. The CDR3 here is CATSRASNTIYF. CDR3 DNA sequence: TGTGCCACCAGCAGAGCGAGTAACACCATATATTTT.

The chain has TRBV18 and TRBJ2-1, with 10 bases lining up with TRBD1. The CDR3 is made up of 13 amino acids. After removal of 9 bases from V and 14 bases from J, the junction contained 13 bases not matched to a gene. CDR1 is KGHSH and CDR2 is LQKENI in the germline V gene. The CDR3 coding sequence is TGTGCCAGTACCGGGACAGGGGTTCGAGGAGAGTTCTTC. This sequence encodes CASTGTGVRGEFF.

CDR3 amino acids: CAIMGVSGNTIYF. The CDR3 coding sequence is TGTGCCATCATGGGCGTCTCTGGAAACACCATATATTTT. The chain carries TRBV10-3 and TRBJ1-3, with D unresolved. The germline CDR1 and CDR2 sequences are ENHRY and SYGVKD. V was cut by 7 bases and J by 0 bases, with 7 bases left in between. This CDR3 has 13 amino acids.

The chain couples TRBV24-1 to TRBJ2-6, with TRBD1 as a possible D gene (7 bases). Trimming took 9 bases from V and 0 from J, leaving 26 bases between them. Germline lookup yields CDR1 KGHDR and CDR2 SFDVKD. This CDR3 has 20 amino acids. The chain's CDR3 is CATRLEGAQRAFSGANVLTF. CDR3 DNA: TGTGCCACCCGCCTGGAGGGGGCGCAGCGGGCCTTCTCTGGGGCCAACGTCCTGACTTTC.

The gene calls are TRBV19 and TRBJ1-2; a weak D match, TRBD1 (5 bases). The ends were cut back, 3 bases at V and 8 bases at J, with 16 bases in the middle. The length of the CDR3 is 14 residues. Germline-derived CDR1 and CDR2 are LNHDA and SQIVND (reference sequence). The CDR3 coding sequence is TGTGCCAGTAGTATCCCCGGCAGGGCTCCCGGCTACACCTTC. It is translated as CASSIPGRAPGYTF.

This clone was seen a handful of times. V usage is TRBV4-3 and J usage is TRBJ2-2; 8 nucleotides agree with TRBD2. Trimming at V came to 0 bases and at J to 6 bases, leaving 3 bases not matched to a gene. The V gene's germline CDR1 is LGHNA and CDR2 YSLEER. The CDR3 is 15 amino acids. CDR3 protein: CASSQETSAPGELFF. The CDR3 DNA is TGCGCCAGCAGCCAAGAGACTAGCGCCCCCGGGGAGCTGTTTTTT.

The chain employs TRBV5-1 and TRBJ2-7; tentatively, D is TRBD1 (5 bases). This CDR3 is 14 amino acids long. V was trimmed by 0 bases and J by 2 bases, leaving 9 bases between them. Germline V gene data show CDR1 as SGHRS and CDR2 as YFSETQ. CDR3 in amino acids: CASSLVQEPYEQYF. CDR3 coding DNA: TGCGCCAGCAGCTTGGTACAGGAACCCTACGAGCAGTACTTC.

The chain joins TRBV18 to TRBJ1-5, with no clear D. Germline CDR1 reads KGHSH; CDR2 reads LQKENI. V lost 3 bases to trimming and J lost 7 bases, with 10 bases between them. The CDR3 loop spans 13 amino acids. CDR3: CASSPDRNQPQHF. CDR3 coding DNA: TGTGCCAGCTCACCCGATAGAAACCAGCCCCAGCATTTT. The whole variable domain, filled in from reference TRBV18 and TRBJ1-5, reads NAGVMQNPRHLVRRRGQEARLRCSPMKGHSHVYWYRQLPEEGLKFMVYLQKENIIDESGMPKERFSAEFPKEGPSILRIQQVVRGDSAAYFCASSPDRNQPQHFGDGTRLSIL.

V usage is TRBV11-3 and J usage is TRBJ2-1; tentative D call: TRBD2 (7 bases). CDR1 is SGHNT, CDR2 YENEEA, per germline. This CDR3 contains 16 residues. Trimming pared 0 bases from V and 6 bases from J, leaving 15 bases between. The CDR3 DNA reads TGTGCCAGCAGCTTAGATGCCCCGGGGGGCCTCAATGAGCAGTTCTTC. Encoded protein: CASSLDAPGGLNEQFF.

As for this clone: This specimen includes other DNA sequences encoding the same CDR3. CDR3 amino acids: CASSYSGGGTDTQYF. CDR3 nucleotides: TGTGCCAGCAGTTATTCAGGGGGCGGCACAGATACGCAGTATTTT. This chain uses TRBV6-5 with TRBJ2-3, with 8 bases lining up with TRBD1. This CDR3 has 15 amino acids. The ends lost 3 bases at V and 1 base at J; junction bases unmatched: 3. In germline, CDR1 is MNHEY, CDR2 SVGAGI.

The chain has TRBV5-1 and TRBJ2-5, with unresolved D. The CDR3 consists of 12 residues. V lost 4 bases, J lost 4 bases, and 8 bases lay in between. CDR1 SGHRS and CDR2 YFSETQ come from the germline V gene. CDR3: CASSVTRETQYF. Here the CDR3 DNA reads TGCGCCAGCAGCGTTACTCGAGAGACCCAGTACTTC.

This chain uses TRBV5-6 with TRBJ2-3, with a possible D match to TRBD2 (6 bases). CDR1 and CDR2 (germline): SGHDT, YYEEEE. The CDR3 contains 11 residues. V lost 2 bases and J 9 bases, leaving 7 bases between the germline ends. DNA of the CDR3: TGTGCCAGCAGCTTAGGACTAACGCAGTATTTT. Protein: CASSLGLTQYF. The full variable domain, completed using reference TRBV5-6 and TRBJ2-3, is DAGVTQSPTHLIKTRGQQVTLRCSPKSGHDTVSWYQQALGQGPQFIFQYYEEEERQRGNFPDRFSGHQFPNYSSELNVNALLLGDSALYLCASSLGLTQYFGPGTRLTVL.

The rearrangement uses TRBV5-4 and TRBJ2-3, with 9 positions matching TRBD1. CDR1 and CDR2 (germline): SGHNT, YYREEE (reference sequence). This CDR3 has 14 residues. The V and J ends lost 4 bases and 4 bases, in that order; junction bases with no gene match: 4. This chain's CDR3 is CASSVTGGADTQYF. CDR3 nucleotides: TGTGCCAGCAGCGTAACAGGGGGCGCAGATACGCAGTATTTT. Based on the CDR3 plus reference TRBV5-4 and TRBJ2-3, the full variable domain is ETGVTQSPTHLIKTRGQQVTLRCSSQSGHNTVSWYQQALGQGPQFIFQYYREEENGRGNFPPRFSGLQFPNYSSELNVNALELDDSALYLCASSVTGGADTQYFGPGTRLTVL.

The chain is built from TRBV3-1 (or the pseudogene TRBV3-2) and TRBJ1-5; 7 bases match TRBD1. The germline V gene has CDR1 LGHDT and CDR2 YNNKEL (reference sequence). With 1 base clipped from V and 5 bases from J, the junction kept 5 bases outside the gene matches. The CDR3 extends over 15 amino acids. The CDR3 DNA reads as TGTGCCAGCAGCCAAGCACAGGGGACGCATCAGCCCCAGCATTTT. Translated, it gives CASSQAQGTHQPQHF.

On this clone: Other DNA sequences in this sample translate to the same CDR3. CDR3 nucleotides: TGTGCCAGCAGTTACGGCGGCGAGCAGTACTTC. Its translation is CASSYGGEQYF. The rearrangement uses TRBV6-2 or TRBV6-3 and TRBJ2-7; D unresolved. Per the germline V gene, CDR1 is MNHEY and CDR2 is SVGEGT. Trimming shortened V by 2 bases and J by 6 bases, and 5 bases separated the two germline ends. There are 11 residues in the CDR3.

The chain has TRBV12-3 or TRBV12-4 and TRBJ1-5, with TRBD1 as a possible D gene (6 bases). The CDR3 is 12 residues long. The V end lost 6 bases, the J end lost 5 bases, and 8 bases lay between the germline ends. CDR3 residues: CASSEGDQPQHF. The CDR3 bases are TGTGCCAGCAGCGAGGGGGATCAGCCCCAGCATTTT.

V usage is TRBV5-6 and J usage is TRBJ2-2; perhaps TRBD1 as D (5 bases). The CDR3 is 16 amino acids. CDR1 is SGHDT and CDR2 is YYEEEE in the germline V gene. Trimming stripped 1 base from V and 6 bases from J, with 16 bases between. CDR3 amino acids: CASSLRGAGWAGELFF. The DNA for the CDR3 is TGTGCCAGCAGCTTGAGAGGAGCAGGGTGGGCCGGGGAGCTGTTTTTT.